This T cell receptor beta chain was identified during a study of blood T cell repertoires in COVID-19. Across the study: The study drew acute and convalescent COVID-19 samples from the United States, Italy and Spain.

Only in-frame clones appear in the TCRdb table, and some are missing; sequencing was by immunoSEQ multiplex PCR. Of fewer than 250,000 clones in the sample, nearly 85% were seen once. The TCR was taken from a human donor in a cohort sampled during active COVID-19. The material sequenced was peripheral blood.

CDR3 sequence reads: CASSYSPPDRDKLFF. CDR3 in DNA: TGTGCCAGCAGTTACTCCCCACCGGACAGGGATAAACTGTTTTTT. The V gene is TRBV6-5, the J gene TRBJ1-4; 8 bases line up with TRBD1. The CDR3 contains 15 residues. The J segment lost 11 bases and the V segment lost 0 bases, leaving 8 bases of the junction unmatched. The V gene's germline CDR1 is MNHEY and CDR2 SVGAGI.